Shown below are 11 T cell receptor beta chains from a single sample sequenced in a study of tumor-infiltrating lymphocytes in localized non-small cell lung cancer. Method: immunoSEQ multiplex PCR; TCRdb's copy keeps in-frame clones and lacks some. The table lists about 12,000 clones, about 78% of them singletons. Specimen: uninvolved lung tissue not adjacent to the tumor. These receptors were collected from a human donor with non-small cell lung cancer.

This chain connects TRBV4-2 to TRBJ2-5, with TRBD1 as a possible D gene (6 bases). Germline CDR1 reads LGHNA; CDR2 reads YNFKEQ. There are 14 residues in the CDR3. The V gene lost 2 bases and the J gene lost 7 bases, with 14 bases spanning the gap. CDR3 nucleotides: TGTGCCAGCAGCCAACTTCGGACAGAAAGGACCCAGTACTTC. Translation: CASSQLRTERTQYF.

The V gene is TRBV7-3, the J gene TRBJ2-5; D tentatively reads TRBD1 or TRBD2 (5 bases each). The V gene lost 5 bases and the J gene lost 1 base, with 14 bases spanning the gap. This CDR3 is built from 15 residues. The germline V gene has CDR1 SGHTA and CDR2 FQGTGA. The CDR3 protein is CASSPSRGIQETQYF. CDR3 coding DNA: TGTGCCAGCAGCCCCTCGAGGGGCATCCAAGAGACCCAGTACTTC.

This chain joins TRBV30 and TRBJ1-5; D is perhaps TRBD1 (6 bases). The germline gives CDR1 GTSNPN, CDR2 SVGIG (reference sequence). The CDR3 is 13 amino acids. Between the trimmed V and J ends, which lost 0 bases and 7 bases, there was a span of 10 bases. The chain's CDR3 is CAWSVGRGQPQHF. In nucleotides, the CDR3 is TGTGCCTGGAGTGTAGGTAGGGGGCAGCCCCAGCATTTT.

This sequence joins TRBV7-9 and TRBJ2-1; 8 nucleotides match TRBD2. Trimming removed 7 bases from V and 5 bases from J; junction bases left unmatched: 7. The CDR3 is made up of 14 amino acids. Germline-derived CDR1 and CDR2 are SEHNR and FQNEAQ (reference sequence). The CDR3, as DNA: TGTGCCAGCACGGGGGGGGGAGTCAACAATGAGCAGTTCTTC. Its protein product is CASTGGGVNNEQFF.

This clone was found a few times. This chain links TRBV4-3 with TRBJ2-3; the D call may be TRBD1 or TRBD2 (5 bases each). The germline V gene encodes CDR1 LGHNA and CDR2 YSLEER. Trimming shortened V by 0 bases and J by 5 bases, and 6 bases separated the two germline ends. The CDR3 has 13 amino acids. CDR3 DNA: TGCGCCAGCAGCCAAGATGGGGGAGATACGCAGTATTTT. Protein sequence: CASSQDGGDTQYF.

This chain joins TRBV11-2 and TRBJ2-3; no clear D. Trimming cost V 1 base and J 1 base, with 6 bases left between them. CDR3 length equals 14 residues. Germline CDR1 is SGHAT and CDR2 is FQNNGV. CDR3 nucleotide sequence: TGTGCCAGCAGCTTAGGGATCGGCACAGATACGCAGTATTTT. Residues: CASSLGIGTDTQYF.

As DNA, the CDR3 is TGTGCCAGCAGCCAGAACAGGGGGCAAACCGGGGAGCTGTTTTTT. It encodes CASSQNRGQTGELFF. V and J are TRBV4-2 and TRBJ2-2; 9 bases are a match to TRBD1. The CDR3 runs 15 residues. Germline CDR1 reads LGHNA; CDR2 reads YNFKEQ. The V and J ends lost 3 bases and 5 bases, in that order; junction bases with no gene match: 4.

The chain is built from TRBV5-1 and TRBJ2-7; D remains unclear. CDR1 is SGHRS, CDR2 YFSETQ, per germline. There are 15 residues in the CDR3. Trimming shortened V by 0 bases and J by 7 bases, and 17 bases separated the two germline ends. The CDR3 coding sequence is TGCGCCAGCAGCTTGGACGGTCCTACTAAACTGGAGCAGTACTTC. This encodes CASSLDGPTKLEQYF. The full variable domain, with the rest looked up from reference TRBV5-1 and TRBJ2-7, is KAGVTQTPRYLIKTRGQQVTLSCSPISGHRSVSWYQQTPGQGLQFLFEYFSETQRNKGNFPGRFSGRQFSNSRSEMNVSTLELGDSALYLCASSLDGPTKLEQYFGPGTRLTVT.

The chain recombines TRBV27 with TRBJ1-4; D unclear. This CDR3 is 15 amino acids long. Germline-derived CDR1 and CDR2 are MNHEY and SMNVEV (reference sequence). Trimming took 2 bases from V and 4 from J, leaving 11 bases between them. The CDR3 reads CASSLRPAFNEKLFF. The CDR3 bases are TGTGCCAGCAGTTTAAGGCCCGCTTTTAATGAAAAACTGTTTTTT.

This clone has a handful of counts. The chain has TRBV6-6 and TRBJ1-5; possibly TRBD1 for D (6 bases). Trimming pared 6 bases from V and 7 bases from J, leaving 10 bases between. Germline V gene sequence: CDR1 MNHNY, CDR2 SVGAGI (reference sequence). CDR3 length: 12 amino acids. CDR3 sequence (DNA): TGTGCCAGCAGCGAAGGGGGACAGCCCCAGCATTTT. Translated, it gives CASSEGGQPQHF.

This clone was observed a handful of times. At one end the junction does not follow the germline gene, possibly because of a read error. The chain joins TRBV7-7 to TRBJ2-7; D perhaps matches TRBD1 (5 bases). This CDR3 has 12 residues. CDR1 SSHAT and CDR2 FNYEAQ come from the germline V gene (reference sequence). CDR3 residues: CASSSTGKSKYF. The CDR3 DNA reads TGTGCTAGCAGCTCCACAGGTAAAAGTAAGTACTTC.